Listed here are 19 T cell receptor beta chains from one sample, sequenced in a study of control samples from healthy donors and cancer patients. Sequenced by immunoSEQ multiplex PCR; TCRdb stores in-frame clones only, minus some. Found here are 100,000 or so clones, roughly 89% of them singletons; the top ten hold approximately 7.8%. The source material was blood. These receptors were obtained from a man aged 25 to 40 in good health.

This CDR3 is CASSYAYSGGYTF. CDR3 DNA: TGTGCCAGCAGTTACGCATACTCCGGAGGCTACACCTTC. J is TRBJ1-2 and V is TRBV6-5; D not certain. The CDR3 is made up of 13 amino acids. The V and J ends lost 2 bases and 8 bases respectively, with 12 bases between them. Germline values: CDR1 MNHEY, CDR2 SVGAGI.

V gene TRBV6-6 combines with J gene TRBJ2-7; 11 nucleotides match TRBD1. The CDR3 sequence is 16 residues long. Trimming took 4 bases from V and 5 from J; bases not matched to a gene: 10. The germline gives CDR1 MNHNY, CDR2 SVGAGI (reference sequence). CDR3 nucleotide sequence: TGTGCCAGCAGTTCTTTTGGGACAGGGGGAATAAACGAGCAGTACGTC. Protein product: CASSSFGTGGINEQYV.

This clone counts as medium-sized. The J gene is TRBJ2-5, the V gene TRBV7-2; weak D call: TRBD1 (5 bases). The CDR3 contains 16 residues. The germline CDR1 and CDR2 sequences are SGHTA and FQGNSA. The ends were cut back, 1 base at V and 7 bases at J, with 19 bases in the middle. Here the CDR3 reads CASSLGVGASARTQYF. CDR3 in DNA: TGTGCCAGCAGCTTAGGTGTAGGGGCAAGTGCGCGGACCCAGTACTTC.

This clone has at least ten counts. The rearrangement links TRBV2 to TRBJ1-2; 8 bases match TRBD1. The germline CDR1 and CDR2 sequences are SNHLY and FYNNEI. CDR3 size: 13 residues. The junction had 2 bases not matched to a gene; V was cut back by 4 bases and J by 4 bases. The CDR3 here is CASSGTGIYGYTF. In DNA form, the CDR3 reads TGTGCCAGCAGTGGGACAGGGATCTATGGCTACACCTTC.

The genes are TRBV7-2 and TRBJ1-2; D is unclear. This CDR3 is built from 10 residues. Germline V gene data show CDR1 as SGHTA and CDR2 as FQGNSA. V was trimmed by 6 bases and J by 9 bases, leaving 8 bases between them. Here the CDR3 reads CASRIYSYTF. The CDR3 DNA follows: TGTGCCAGCAGGATATACAGCTACACCTTC.

The CDR3 DNA reads TGTGCCAGCAGTTCGGCGGGAACCCCCACCGCCGACACAGATACGCAGTATTTT. Residues: CASSSAGTPTADTDTQYF. The chain links TRBV28 to TRBJ2-3; possibly TRBD2 for D (6 bases). The CDR3 consists of 18 residues. Trimming removed 4 bases at V and 2 bases at J, with 22 bases between. The germline V gene encodes CDR1 MDHEN and CDR2 SYDVKM.

Here the CDR3 DNA reads TGCAGTGCTAGAGGGGGCACTGAAGCTTTCTTT. Amino acids: CSARGGTEAFF. The chain combines TRBV20-1 with TRBJ1-1; D remains ambiguous. Trimming stripped 1 base from V and 4 bases from J, with 4 bases between. The germline gives CDR1 DFQATT, CDR2 SNEGSKA (reference sequence). This CDR3 has 11 amino acids.

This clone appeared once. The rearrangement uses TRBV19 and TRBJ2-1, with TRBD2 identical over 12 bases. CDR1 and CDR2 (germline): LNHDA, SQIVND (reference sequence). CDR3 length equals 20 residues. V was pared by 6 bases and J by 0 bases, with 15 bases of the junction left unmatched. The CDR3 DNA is TGTGCCAGTAGCCCAAGAGGGACTAGCGGGCCTATAAGCTCCTACAATGAGCAGTTCTTC. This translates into CASSPRGTSGPISSYNEQFF.

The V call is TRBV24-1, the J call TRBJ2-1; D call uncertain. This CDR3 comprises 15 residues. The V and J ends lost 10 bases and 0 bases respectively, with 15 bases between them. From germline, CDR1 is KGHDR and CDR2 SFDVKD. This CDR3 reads CATLGRTDSYNEQFF. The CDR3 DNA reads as TGTGCCACGTTGGGTCGGACCGACTCCTACAATGAGCAGTTCTTC.

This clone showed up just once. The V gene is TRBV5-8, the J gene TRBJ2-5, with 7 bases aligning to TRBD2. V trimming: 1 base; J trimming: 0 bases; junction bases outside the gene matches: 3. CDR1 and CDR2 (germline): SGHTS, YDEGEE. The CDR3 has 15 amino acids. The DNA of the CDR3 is TGTGCCAGCAGCTTGATACTAGCGAACCAAGAGACCCAGTACTTC. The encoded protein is CASSLILANQETQYF.

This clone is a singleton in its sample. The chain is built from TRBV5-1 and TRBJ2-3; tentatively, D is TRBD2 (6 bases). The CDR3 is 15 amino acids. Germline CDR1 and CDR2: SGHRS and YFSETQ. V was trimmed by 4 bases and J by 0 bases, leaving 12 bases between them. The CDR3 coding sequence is TGCGCCAGCAGCATGGCGGGAACTAGCACAGATACGCAGTATTTT. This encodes CASSMAGTSTDTQYF. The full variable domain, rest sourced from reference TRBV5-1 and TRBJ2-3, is KAGVTQTPRYLIKTRGQQVTLSCSPISGHRSVSWYQQTPGQGLQFLFEYFSETQRNKGNFPGRFSGRQFSNSRSEMNVSTLELGDSALYLCASSMAGTSTDTQYFGPGTRLTVL.

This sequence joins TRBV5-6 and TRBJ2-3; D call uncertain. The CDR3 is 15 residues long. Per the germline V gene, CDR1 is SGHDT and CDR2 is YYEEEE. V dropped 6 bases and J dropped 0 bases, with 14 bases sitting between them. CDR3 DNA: TGTGCCAGCAACGGGTTGGGAACTAGCACAGATACGCAGTATTTT. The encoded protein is CASNGLGTSTDTQYF.

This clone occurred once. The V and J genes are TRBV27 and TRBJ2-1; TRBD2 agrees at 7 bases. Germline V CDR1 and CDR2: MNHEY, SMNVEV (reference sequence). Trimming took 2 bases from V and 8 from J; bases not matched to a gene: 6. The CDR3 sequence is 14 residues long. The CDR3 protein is CASSLGGSGYEQFF. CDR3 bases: TGTGCCAGCAGTTTAGGCGGGAGCGGGTATGAGCAGTTCTTC.

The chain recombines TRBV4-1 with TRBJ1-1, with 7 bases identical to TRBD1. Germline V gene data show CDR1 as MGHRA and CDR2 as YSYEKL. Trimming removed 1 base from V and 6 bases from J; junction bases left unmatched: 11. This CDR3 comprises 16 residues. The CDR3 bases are TGCGCCAGCAGCCAAGCAGCAGGGGGAGGTCGCGCTGAAGCTTTCTTT. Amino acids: CASSQAAGGGRAEAFF.

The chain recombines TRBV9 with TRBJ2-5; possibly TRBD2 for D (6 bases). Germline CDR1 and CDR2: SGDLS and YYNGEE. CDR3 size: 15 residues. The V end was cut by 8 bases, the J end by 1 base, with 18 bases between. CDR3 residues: CASQPVGGIQETQYF. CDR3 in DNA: TGTGCCAGTCAACCCGTCGGGGGAATCCAAGAGACCCAGTACTTC.

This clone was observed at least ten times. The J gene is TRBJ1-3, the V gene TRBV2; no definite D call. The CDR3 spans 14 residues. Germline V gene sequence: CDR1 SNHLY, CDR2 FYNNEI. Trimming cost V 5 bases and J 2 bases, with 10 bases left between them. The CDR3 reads CASSNGQAGNTIYF. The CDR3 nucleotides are TGTGCCAGCAGTAATGGGCAAGCTGGAAACACCATATATTTT.

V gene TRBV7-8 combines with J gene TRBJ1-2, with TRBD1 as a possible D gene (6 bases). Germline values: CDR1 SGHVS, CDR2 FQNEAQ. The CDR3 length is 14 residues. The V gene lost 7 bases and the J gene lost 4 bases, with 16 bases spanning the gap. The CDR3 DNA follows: TGTGCCAGCACCCCGTTTGGGGGGGCCTATGGCTACACCTTC. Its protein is CASTPFGGAYGYTF. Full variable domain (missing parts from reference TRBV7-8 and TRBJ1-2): GAGVSQSPRYKVAKRGQDVALRCDPISGHVSLFWYQQALGQGPEFLTYFQNEAQLDKSGLPSDRFFAERPEGSVSTLKIQRTQQEDSAVYLCASTPFGGAYGYTFGSGTRLTVV.

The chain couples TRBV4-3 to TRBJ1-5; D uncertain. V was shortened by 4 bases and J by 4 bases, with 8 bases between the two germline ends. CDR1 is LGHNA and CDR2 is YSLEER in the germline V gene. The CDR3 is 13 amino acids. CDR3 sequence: CASSPDPNQPQHF. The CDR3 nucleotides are TGCGCCAGCAGCCCGGATCCAAATCAGCCCCAGCATTTT.

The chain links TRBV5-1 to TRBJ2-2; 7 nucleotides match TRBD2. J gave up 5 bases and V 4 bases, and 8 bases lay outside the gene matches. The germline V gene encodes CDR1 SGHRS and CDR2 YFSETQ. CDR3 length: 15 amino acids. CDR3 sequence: CASSPAAGDTGELFF. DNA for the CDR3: TGCGCCAGCAGCCCCGCCGCGGGAGATACCGGGGAGCTGTTTTTT.